This T cell receptor (beta chain) was sequenced in a study of identical twins. The donor group consisted entirely of healthy Caucasians. The V end was cut by 3 bases, the J end by 9 bases, with 9 bases between. Germline values: CDR1 MGHDK, CDR2 SYGVNS. The CDR3 has 13 residues. A universal primer site was added by template switching, and unique molecular identifiers were carried by the cDNA. TCRdb fed the 5' RACE reads into MiXCR, producing one record per CDR3 protein. The sample consists of approximately 680,000 distinct CDR3 sequences, 7.1% of them appearing once. This clonotype showed up many times. This sample also belongs to another study, concerning yellow fever vaccine responses in identical twins. That source notes: Twins' vaccine T cell response reportedly gave the appearance of partial convergence and partial personalization.

V is TRBV25-1 and J is TRBJ1-6; D ambiguous. Sequencing was done on a sample of PBMCs. This TCR came from a woman under 30 in good health. CDR3 sequence reads: CASSDPGGSPLHF. The CDR3 DNA is TGTGCCAGCAGTGACCCCGGTGGTTCACCCCTCCACTTT.